What follows are 13 T cell receptor beta chains derived from one specimen sequenced in a study of blood T cell repertoires in COVID-19. Measured with immunoSEQ multiplex PCR; TCRdb has only the in-frame clones, and not every one. The table records fewer than 250,000 clones, approximately 81% of them present only once. The sequencing sample was made of peripheral blood. These receptors originate from a human donor in a cohort sampled during active COVID-19.

The chain links TRBV7-9 to TRBJ1-2, with 10 bases identical to TRBD1. The V segment lost 4 bases and the J segment 4 bases; nucleotides outside the gene matches: 12. There are 17 residues in the CDR3. Germline assignment: CDR1 SEHNR and CDR2 FQNEAQ (reference sequence). Here the CDR3 reads CASSSRNPGQGFYGYTF. CDR3 in DNA: TGTGCCAGCAGCTCGAGGAACCCGGGACAGGGGTTCTATGGCTACACCTTC.

The chain couples TRBV3-1 (or the pseudogene TRBV3-2) to TRBJ2-5, with 11 bases that match TRBD2. Germline assignment: CDR1 LGHDT and CDR2 YNNKEL (reference sequence). The CDR3 loop spans 22 amino acids. V lost 4 bases, J lost 2 bases, and 24 bases stayed unmatched. The CDR3 spells CASSRRRLAGISRAAHQETQYF. The CDR3 nucleotides read TGTGCCAGCAGCCGACGACGACTAGCGGGGATATCAAGAGCAGCCCATCAAGAGACCCAGTACTTC.

This rearrangement joins TRBV30 to TRBJ1-1; 9 nucleotides match TRBD1. Germline V lookup: CDR1 GTSNPN, CDR2 SVGIG (reference sequence). V shed 5 bases and J 4 bases; nucleotides not matched to a gene: 11. CDR3 length: 15 amino acids. The CDR3 DNA is TGTGCCTGGCGTTCCGGGACAGGGCGAATCACTGAAGCTTTCTTT. It translates to CAWRSGTGRITEAFF.

V gene TRBV5-1 combines with J gene TRBJ1-1; no definite D call. CDR3 size: 14 residues. Germline loops: CDR1 SGHRS, CDR2 YFSETQ. The V gene lost 5 bases and the J gene lost 0 bases, with 11 bases spanning the gap. This CDR3 reads CASRLGGMNTEAFF. CDR3 bases: TGCGCCAGCAGGCTGGGAGGGATGAACACTGAAGCTTTCTTT.

V is TRBV19 and J is TRBJ2-3, with D possibly TRBD1 on 6 matching bases. V was shortened by 7 bases and J by 7 bases, with 15 bases between the two germline ends. Germline CDR1 LNHDA, CDR2 SQIVND (reference sequence). CDR3 length: 13 amino acids. Here the CDR3 DNA reads TGTGCCAGTACTCTACAGGGTGGGAATACGCAGTATTTT. Amino acids: CASTLQGGNTQYF.

The chain links TRBV5-1 to TRBJ1-2; TRBD1 might be the D (5 bases). Deletions cut 2 bases from V and 3 bases from J, with 11 bases between. Germline V gene lookup returns CDR1 SGHRS and CDR2 YFSETQ. The CDR3 is 14 residues long. CDR3 sequence: CASSFGGWDYGYTF. The CDR3 coding sequence is TGCGCCAGCAGCTTCGGGGGATGGGACTATGGCTACACCTTC.

J is TRBJ1-2 and V is TRBV7-2; 9 bases are a match to TRBD1. The CDR3 length is 14 residues. Germline CDR1 SGHTA, CDR2 FQGNSA. V lost 4 bases, J lost 8 bases, and 8 bases stayed unmatched. CDR3 sequence reads: CASSSDRGMSGYTF. The CDR3 DNA reads TGTGCCAGCAGCTCAGACAGGGGGATGTCGGGCTACACCTTC.

The chain combines TRBV19 with TRBJ2-1, with 8 bases aligning to TRBD2. V shed 7 bases and J 13 bases; nucleotides not matched to a gene: 12. CDR1 and CDR2 (germline): LNHDA, SQIVND (reference sequence). The CDR3 is 13 residues long. As DNA, the CDR3 is TGTGCCAGTAACTCCCGGGAGGGCAATGTTCAGTTCTTC. This sequence encodes CASNSREGNVQFF.

V gene TRBV9 combines with J gene TRBJ2-1; D not resolved. V was shortened by 4 bases and J by 6 bases, with 17 bases between the two germline ends. Germline V gene sequence: CDR1 SGDLS, CDR2 YYNGEE. The CDR3 spans 15 residues. CDR3 bases: TGTGCCAGCAGCTCCCAAGGCGCAGCGTCCAATGAGCAGTTCTTC. This gives the protein CASSSQGAASNEQFF.

The chain employs TRBV5-5 and TRBJ1-2; D call uncertain. CDR3 length: 14 amino acids. Germline V gene data show CDR1 as SGHKS and CDR2 as YYEKEE (reference sequence). With 0 bases removed from V and 1 base from J, the gap between germline ends came to 7 bases. The CDR3 DNA sequence: TGTGCCAGCAGCTTGGGAACAGTTAACTATGGCTACACCTTC. The encoded protein is CASSLGTVNYGYTF.

The rearrangement uses TRBV6-5 and TRBJ1-1; 7 positions agree with TRBD1. This CDR3 is built from 13 residues. V gave up 6 bases and J gave up 6 bases; unmatched junction bases: 7. Per the germline V gene, CDR1 is MNHEY and CDR2 is SVGAGI. In DNA, the CDR3 is TGTGCCAGCAGGCCACAGGGGCAATCTGAAGCTTTCTTT. It codes for CASRPQGQSEAFF.

The chain carries TRBV6-5 and TRBJ1-1, with 7 nucleotides matching TRBD1. Germline V gene lookup returns CDR1 MNHEY and CDR2 SVGAGI. V trimming: 6 bases; J trimming: 3 bases; junction bases outside the gene matches: 10. The CDR3 has 15 amino acids. The CDR3 coding sequence is TGTGCCAGCAGCCCACCCCGGACAGGCTACACTGAAGCTTTCTTT. It encodes CASSPPRTGYTEAFF.

The CDR3 region is CSVVTGATGNTIYF. The CDR3 DNA sequence: TGCAGCGTGGTTACAGGGGCCACTGGAAACACCATATATTTT. The chain carries TRBV29-1 and TRBJ1-3; 7 bases line up with TRBD1. From germline, CDR1 is SQVTM and CDR2 ANQGSEA. This CDR3 region has 14 residues. The V segment lost 6 bases and the J segment 2 bases; nucleotides outside the gene matches: 7.